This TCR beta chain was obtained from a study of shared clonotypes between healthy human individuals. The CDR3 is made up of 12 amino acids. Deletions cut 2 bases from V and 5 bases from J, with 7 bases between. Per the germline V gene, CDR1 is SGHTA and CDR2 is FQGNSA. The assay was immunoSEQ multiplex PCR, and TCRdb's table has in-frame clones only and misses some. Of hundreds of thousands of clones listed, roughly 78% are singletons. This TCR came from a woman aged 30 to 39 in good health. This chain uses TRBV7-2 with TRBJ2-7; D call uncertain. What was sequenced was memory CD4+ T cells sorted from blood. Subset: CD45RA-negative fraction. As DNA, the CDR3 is TGTGCCAGCAGCTTATCGGTCCACGAGCAGTACTTC. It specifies CASSLSVHEQYF.